Listed below are T cell receptor beta chains from one sample, sequenced in a study of T cells in Graves' hyperthyroidism and ophthalmopathy. TCRdb redid the calling of the multiplex PCR reads with MiXCR, one entry per CDR3 protein. The sample has 360,000 or so distinct CDR3 sequences, about 18% seen once. The sample comprised blood. These receptors came from a woman aged 18-30 years with Graves' hyperthyroidism. Each CDR3 is given with its conserved first and last residue. Size values are once, few and many counts, or a class for expanded clones, and some rows have none.

many 14 TRBV7-9 CASSLGGRGQPQHF
many 14 TRBV12-3/TRBV12-4 CASSLRQFNYGYTF
many 15 TRBV15 CATSSLDRPYNEQFF
once 12 TRBV24-1 CATSDIKVGYTF
many 12 TRBV6-5 CASFRGGAEAFF
few 15 TRBV29-1 CSVRGSGGYPGELFF
NA 16 TRBV4-3 CASSQVGGTGLDEQYF
many 15 TRBV12-3/TRBV12-4 CASSLGGSKGETQYF
NA 13 TRBV25-1 CASNSENTGELFF
NA 17 TRBV20-1 CSASSGQIFYSNQPQHF
few 14 TRBV18 CASSTPRGKTEAFF
many 17 TRBV7-8 CASSAQPGGANTGELFF
few 13 TRBV5-1 CASSEGTMNEQYF
many 15 TRBV11-2 CASSPGSREVYEQYF
NA 14 TRBV6-1 CASGGDRGNYGYTF
many 15 TRBV18 CASSPPHLHGNTIYF
many 15 TRBV6-5 CASSYSLGGDQPQHF
many 14 TRBV28 CASSLLRTEETQYF
many 16 TRBV6-5 CASSYSPGQGSETQYF
many 12 TRBV6-2/TRBV6-3 CASSHTRDGYTF